The next 16 T cell receptor beta chains were all read from a single sample in a study of blood T cell repertoires in COVID-19. Assay used: immunoSEQ multiplex PCR; TCRdb lists only in-frame clones, some missing. The table records approximately 150,000 clones, approximately 95% of them present only once. Sequencing was performed on peripheral blood. All receptors come from a woman aged 55-70 years with COVID-19, enrolled during active disease.

This chain links TRBV6-6 with TRBJ1-1; D perhaps matches TRBD1 (6 bases). The CDR3 sequence is 15 residues long. CDR1 is MNHNY, CDR2 SVGAGI, per germline (reference sequence). V lost 5 bases and J 2 bases, leaving 15 bases between the germline ends. CDR3 coding DNA: TGTGCCAGCAGTCCCGAGCTGGGGGCCAACACTGAAGCTTTCTTT. Protein product: CASSPELGANTEAFF.

V and J are TRBV7-2 and TRBJ2-5, with 8 bases fitting TRBD1. The V gene end was trimmed by 5 bases and the J gene end by 8 bases; junction bases not matched to a gene: 7. This CDR3 contains 13 residues. Looked up from germline, CDR1 is SGHTA and CDR2 is FQGNSA. This CDR3 is CASSTDRGLTQYF. In DNA form, the CDR3 reads TGTGCCAGCAGCACCGACAGGGGTCTTACCCAGTACTTC.

This chain links TRBV7-2 with TRBJ2-1; D might be TRBD2 (7 bases). The CDR3 contains 16 residues. Germline V CDR1 and CDR2: SGHTA, FQGNSA. The germline V and J ends were trimmed by 0 bases and 6 bases, with 15 bases remaining between them. CDR3 DNA sequence: TGTGCCAGCAGCTTAGCGGTGAGGGGGGGCCCCAATGAGCAGTTCTTC. This encodes CASSLAVRGGPNEQFF.

V usage is TRBV5-1 and J usage is TRBJ2-7; perhaps TRBD1 as D (6 bases). V was shortened by 7 bases and J by 1 base, with 18 bases between the two germline ends. The CDR3 spans 15 residues. Germline assignment: CDR1 SGHRS and CDR2 YFSETQ. The CDR3 coding sequence is TGCGCCAGCCGTGCGCCAGGGGTCAGGTCCTACGAGCAGTACTTC. It encodes CASRAPGVRSYEQYF.

The chain employs TRBV19 and TRBJ2-4; 9 nucleotides agree with TRBD2. CDR1 and CDR2 (germline): LNHDA, SQIVND (reference sequence). The V and J ends lost 10 bases and 4 bases, in that order; junction bases with no gene match: 5. The CDR3 runs to 13 residues. The CDR3 protein is CATAGGPKNIQYF. In DNA form, the CDR3 reads TGTGCCACCGCGGGGGGGCCAAAAAACATTCAGTACTTC.

The CDR3 sequence is CASSQDPGQGRTSYEQYF. DNA of the CDR3: TGTGCCAGCAGCCAAGATCCGGGACAGGGGCGTACATCCTACGAGCAGTACTTC. This chain links TRBV4-2 with TRBJ2-7; the match to TRBD1 covers 10 bases. Trimming removed 0 bases from V and 1 base from J; junction bases left unmatched: 9. CDR3 length equals 18 residues. Germline V gene lookup returns CDR1 LGHNA and CDR2 YNFKEQ.

The chain recombines TRBV15 with TRBJ1-1; D gene unclear. Trimming took off 3 bases at V and 0 bases at J, with 8 bases between the two ends. CDR3 size: 14 residues. The germline CDR1 and CDR2 sequences are LNHNV and YYDKDF (reference sequence). Here the CDR3 DNA reads TGTGCCACCAGCAGGGGCGAAGTGAACACTGAAGCTTTCTTT. Protein sequence: CATSRGEVNTEAFF.

This clone has just one count. The chain has TRBV2 and TRBJ2-7; the match to TRBD1 covers 7 bases. Per germline, CDR1 SNHLY and CDR2 FYNNEI. This CDR3 is built from 12 residues. Trimming cost V 4 bases and J 3 bases; bases outside gene matches: 0. This CDR3 reads CASSGDSYEQYF. As DNA, the CDR3 is TGTGCCAGCAGTGGGGACAGCTACGAGCAGTACTTC.

This clone is a singleton in its sample. The gene calls are TRBV6-2 or TRBV6-3 and TRBJ1-5; D is ambiguous. CDR3 length equals 15 residues. V was trimmed by 2 bases and J by 3 bases, leaving 11 bases between them. Germline V gives CDR1 MNHEY, CDR2 SVGEGT. CDR3 DNA sequence: TGTGCCAGCAGTTACGGTGGCGGGTTCAATCAGCCCCAGCATTTT. Its protein product is CASSYGGGFNQPQHF.

The gene calls are TRBV3-1 (or the pseudogene TRBV3-2) and TRBJ2-5, with 12 bases lining up with TRBD2. V lost 1 base and J lost 5; bases outside the gene matches: 11. Germline CDR1 and CDR2: LGHDT and YNNKEL (reference sequence). The CDR3 runs to 18 residues. The CDR3 protein is CASSQGLAGDHPKETQYF. Written as DNA, the CDR3 is TGTGCCAGCAGCCAAGGACTAGCGGGGGACCATCCCAAGGAGACCCAGTACTTC.

This chain connects TRBV3-1 (or the pseudogene TRBV3-2) to TRBJ2-3; D might be TRBD2 (6 bases). From germline, CDR1 is LGHDT and CDR2 YNNKEL (reference sequence). CDR3 size: 14 residues. V was trimmed by 4 bases and J by 6 bases, leaving 14 bases between them. The CDR3 is CASSPGVQRDTQYF. The CDR3 nucleotides are TGTGCCAGCAGCCCGGGGGTCCAGCGGGATACGCAGTATTTT.

The CDR3 sequence is CASSSPSGGANTGELFF. Written as DNA, the CDR3 is TGTGCCAGCAGCTCTCCTAGCGGGGGGGCGAACACCGGGGAGCTGTTTTTT. V gene TRBV7-2 combines with J gene TRBJ2-2, with 12 positions matching TRBD2. V shed 4 bases, J shed 0 bases, and the junction held 3 bases outside the gene matches. Germline CDR1 SGHTA, CDR2 FQGNSA. This CDR3 contains 17 residues.

The genes are TRBV6-5 and TRBJ1-1; TRBD1 is a possible D gene (6 bases). Germline V lookup: CDR1 MNHEY, CDR2 SVGAGI. The CDR3 loop spans 14 amino acids. The V end lost 5 bases, the J end lost 1 base, and 11 bases lay between the germline ends. The CDR3 coding sequence is TGTGCCAGCAGTCAGGGGTCCGCGAACACTGAAGCTTTCTTT. It is translated as CASSQGSANTEAFF.

The chain combines TRBV24-1 with TRBJ1-2, with TRBD1 matching over 10 bases. The CDR3 is 13 residues long. The germline gives CDR1 KGHDR, CDR2 SFDVKD. V shed 4 bases and J 10 bases; nucleotides not matched to a gene: 5. The DNA for the CDR3 is TGTGCCACCAGTGACAGGGACAGGGGTTCCTACACCTTC. Protein sequence: CATSDRDRGSYTF.

This clone showed up just a few times. The chain uses TRBV4-3 and TRBJ2-3, with D perhaps matching TRBD1 (6 bases). Germline V lookup: CDR1 LGHNA, CDR2 YSLEER. CDR3 length: 16 amino acids. V dropped 0 bases and J dropped 4 bases, with 14 bases sitting between them. The CDR3 is CASSQEVARGADTQYF. DNA of the CDR3: TGCGCCAGCAGCCAAGAGGTAGCCAGGGGAGCAGATACGCAGTATTTT.

The chain joins TRBV7-9 to TRBJ1-2; 7 bases are a match to TRBD1. Germline CDR1 reads SEHNR; CDR2 reads FQNEAQ (reference sequence). Unmatched junction bases numbered 7, after V lost 5 bases and J lost 1 base. The CDR3 extends over 15 amino acids. The CDR3 region has the DNA TGTGCCAGCAGCATGGGACAGACCCTTAACTATGGCTACACCTTC. Translation: CASSMGQTLNYGYTF.